The T cell receptor beta chain under discussion was sequenced for a study of shared clonotypes between healthy human individuals. Study as a whole: Donors had three CD4 naive, three CD4 memory, two CD8 naive and one CD8 memory plate apiece.

With regard to this clone: Its target is not known.

Sequencing used immunoSEQ multiplex PCR; TCRdb keeps in-frame clones, though not all of them. Found here are 2 million to 2.5 million clones, 85% to 95% of them singletons; the top ten hold about 0.37%. Whole-study findings and limits: Naive subsets generally exceeded memory subsets in estimated richness.

The specimen sequenced was naive CD4+ T cells from PBMCs. Noted subset: CD45RA+ positively selected. This clonotype originated in a man between 18 and 35 years old in good health. Some clones in this sample may be carry-over from other donors' samples.

The CDR3 coding sequence is TGTGCCAGCAGCTTTGGGGACAGGGGGCGTAACACTGAAGCTTTCTTT. This gives the protein CASSFGDRGRNTEAFF. V usage is TRBV5-6 and J usage is TRBJ1-1, with 12 positions matching TRBD1. Trimming at V came to 2 bases and at J to 2 bases, leaving 4 bases not matched to a gene. The CDR3 loop spans 16 amino acids. Germline-derived CDR1 and CDR2 are SGHDT and YYEEEE.